A selection of T cell receptor beta chains follows, all from one sample in a study of cytomegalovirus exposure and HLA in healthy donors. Measured with immunoSEQ multiplex PCR; TCRdb has only the in-frame clones, and not every one. The sample includes about 210,000 clones, approximately 80% of them seen just once. Sequenced sample: PBMCs. These receptors all come from a woman aged 30 to 39 in good health and CMV-seropositive. CDR3s include the opening cysteine and the closing phenylalanine or tryptophan. D genes are given only for firm matches. Rows give clone size only sometimes, using once, few, many, or a class for an expanded clone.

TRBJ1-4 TRBV19 NA TRBD1 CASNSYGTANEKLFF TGTGCCAGTAACTCGTACGGGACAGCGAATGAAAAACTGTTTTTT
TRBJ1-2 TRBV7-2 NA NA CASSLGGGSYGYTF TGTGCCAGCAGCTTAGGAGGGGGATCCTATGGCTACACCTTC
TRBJ1-1 TRBV2 NA TRBD1 CASSKLFRTGANTEAFF TGTGCCAGCAGTAAATTGTTCCGGACAGGGGCGAACACTGAAGCTTTCTTT
TRBJ1-1 TRBV14 NA NA CASSHKQGTEAFF TGTGCCAGCAGCCATAAACAGGGCACTGAAGCTTTCTTT
TRBJ2-1 TRBV9 NA TRBD2 CASSPGGTNYREQFF TGTGCCAGCAGCCCAGGCGGGACTAACTACCGTGAGCAGTTCTTC
TRBJ2-3 TRBV21-1 once NA CATTPRAVGAQYF TGTGCCACCACACCCCGGGCTGTCGGGGCGCAGTATTTT
TRBJ1-3 TRBV25-1 NA TRBD1 CASSGQGGSSGNTIYF TGTGCCAGCAGTGGACAGGGGGGAAGCTCTGGAAACACCATATATTTT
TRBJ2-1 TRBV6-5 NA TRBD1 CASSSGTGGNEQFF TGTGCCAGCAGTTCCGGGACAGGGGGCAATGAGCAGTTCTTC
TRBJ2-1 TRBV6-1 NA NA CASSGLTTKTYNEQFF TGTGCCAGCAGTGGTCTCACTACAAAAACCTACAATGAGCAGTTCTTC
TRBJ2-5 TRBV10-3 NA NA CAIAGLHETQYF TGTGCCATCGCAGGATTACACGAGACCCAGTACTTC
TRBJ2-1 TRBV30 few NA CAWSVSPYNEQFF TGTGCCTGGAGTGTAAGCCCCTACAATGAGCAGTTCTTC
TRBJ1-1 TRBV29-1 NA NA CSVVVRLGTEAFF TGCAGCGTCGTGGTCAGACTCGGCACTGAAGCTTTCTTT
TRBJ1-2 TRBV9 NA NA CASSPQGNYGYTF TGTGCCAGCAGTCCCCAGGGGAACTATGGCTACACCTTC
TRBJ1-5 TRBV30 NA NA CAWSPGVYQPQHF TGTGCCTGGAGCCCTGGAGTATATCAGCCCCAGCATTTT
TRBJ1-5 TRBV19 NA NA CASSIPGHFNQPQHF TGTGCCAGTAGTATCCCCGGACACTTTAATCAGCCCCAGCATTTT
TRBJ2-7 TRBV15 once TRBD1 CATSRDRGTGGTYEQYF TGTGCCACCAGCAGAGATAGGGGGACAGGGGGGACCTACGAGCAGTACTTC
TRBJ2-5 TRBV15 NA TRBD2 CATSRDGSGLNRETQYF TGTGCCACCAGCAGAGACGGTAGCGGGCTAAACAGGGAGACCCAGTACTTC
TRBJ2-1 TRBV6-6 NA TRBD2 CASGTSGNNEQFF TGTGCCTCGGGGACTAGCGGGAATAATGAGCAGTTCTTC
TRBJ1-5 TRBV5-1 NA NA CASSPGTPEGNQPQHF TGCGCCAGCAGCCCCGGGACTCCGGAGGGGAATCAGCCCCAGCATTTT
TRBJ1-2 TRBV6-6 once NA CASSQTVYGYTF TGTGCCAGCAGTCAGACAGTCTATGGCTACACCTTC
TRBJ1-5 TRBV30 NA NA CAWSLPGGQKPQHF TGTGCCTGGAGTCTCCCCGGGGGGCAGAAGCCCCAGCATTTT
TRBJ2-2 TRBV29-1 NA TRBD2 CSASGLVSTGELFF TGCAGCGCCTCGGGACTAGTATCCACCGGGGAGCTGTTTTTT
TRBJ1-1 TRBV11-2 NA NA CASSLEGRRRTEAFF TGTGCCAGCAGCTTAGAGGGTCGGCGGCGCACTGAAGCTTTCTTT
TRBJ1-1 TRBV7-2 NA NA CASSLFAAKLDTEAFF TGTGCCAGCAGCCTTTTTGCTGCCAAATTAGACACTGAAGCTTTCTTT
TRBJ2-7 TRBV30 NA TRBD1 CAWSADRAYEQYF TGTGCCTGGAGTGCAGACAGGGCCTACGAGCAGTACTTC
TRBJ2-3 TRBV20-1 NA NA CSLPTRDTQYF TGCAGTCTCCCCACTAGGGATACGCAGTATTTT
TRBJ1-5 TRBV6-6 NA NA CASSYLDSSNQPQHF TGTGCCAGCAGTTACCTGGACAGTAGCAATCAGCCCCAGCATTTT
TRBJ1-3 TRBV7-2 NA NA CASSLAGNRNTIYF TGTGCCAGCAGCTTGGCGGGGAACAGGAACACCATATATTTT
TRBJ2-2 TRBV9 NA NA CASSVVANTGELFF TGTGCCAGCAGCGTAGTCGCGAACACCGGGGAGCTGTTTTTT
TRBJ2-7 TRBV28 NA TRBD1 CASSLDRAYEQYF TGTGCCAGCAGTCTTGACAGGGCGTACGAGCAGTACTTC
TRBJ2-2 TRBV29-1 once NA CSVGETDTGELFF TGCAGCGTTGGGGAGACCGACACCGGGGAGCTGTTTTTT
TRBJ2-7 TRBV11-1 NA NA CASSWDSGSYSYEQYF TGTGCCAGCAGCTGGGACAGCGGGAGCTACTCCTACGAGCAGTACTTC
TRBJ2-3 TRBV5-1 NA NA CASSQDNQADTQYF TGCGCCAGCAGCCAAGACAACCAGGCGGATACGCAGTATTTT
TRBJ2-6 TRBV2 NA TRBD1 CASSKGLLGGDRGSGANVLTF TGTGCCAGCAGTAAGGGACTGCTCGGAGGGGACAGGGGGTCTGGGGCCAACGTCCTGACTTTC
TRBJ2-6 TRBV6-5 once NA CASRRTGTGANVLTF TGTGCCAGCAGACGAACAGGGACTGGGGCCAACGTCCTGACTTTC
TRBJ1-2 TRBV30 once TRBD1 CAWRDARDREGYTF TGTGCCTGGAGGGACGCAAGGGACAGGGAGGGCTACACCTTC
TRBJ2-7 TRBV30 NA NA CAAFSIADPYEQYF TGTGCCGCGTTCTCCATAGCGGACCCCTACGAGCAGTACTTC
TRBJ1-1 TRBV4-1 NA TRBD1 CASSRGDRGQGNTEAFF TGCGCCAGCAGCCGGGGGGACAGGGGGCAAGGAAACACTGAAGCTTTCTTT
TRBJ2-5 TRBV7-2 NA TRBD2 CASRPGLGQETQYF TGTGCCAGCAGGCCGGGACTAGGACAAGAGACCCAGTACTTC
TRBJ2-1 TRBV5-1 NA TRBD2 CASSAYPGLVFSEQFF TGCGCCAGCAGCGCGTATCCCGGACTAGTTTTTAGTGAGCAGTTCTTC
TRBJ1-1 TRBV4-1 NA NA CASSQEGRVGTEAFF TGCGCCAGCAGCCAAGAAGGCAGGGTCGGGACTGAAGCTTTCTTT
TRBJ2-1 TRBV6-1 once NA CASSEAPGPHEQFF TGTGCCAGCAGTGAAGCTCCAGGTCCTCATGAGCAGTTCTTC
TRBJ2-3 TRBV5-6 NA NA CASSLRTVTDTQYF TGTGCCAGCAGCTTGAGGACAGTAACAGATACGCAGTATTTT
TRBJ1-2 TRBV2 NA TRBD1 CASSRRDRGRIFYGYTF TGTGCCAGCAGCCGACGGGACAGGGGCCGGATCTTCTATGGCTACACCTTC
TRBJ1-1 TRBV19 NA NA CASSIGGMNTEAFF TGTGCCAGTAGTATAGGGGGCATGAACACTGAAGCTTTCTTT
TRBJ1-1 TRBV11-2 NA NA CASSLEGVLNTEAFF TGTGCCAGCAGCTTAGAAGGGGTACTGAACACTGAAGCTTTCTTT
TRBJ2-1 TRBV11-2 NA NA CASSFQYYNEQFF TGTGCCAGCAGCTTCCAGTACTACAATGAGCAGTTCTTC
TRBJ2-6 TRBV4-1 NA TRBD2 CASSQPSGVLTGANVLTF TGCGCCAGCAGCCAACCTAGCGGGGTCTTAACTGGGGCCAACGTCCTGACTTTC
TRBJ1-2 TRBV27 NA TRBD1 CASRGRGHAIDGYTF TGTGCCAGCCGAGGCAGGGGGCACGCGATAGATGGCTACACCTTC
TRBJ2-5 TRBV2 NA NA CASSKNPGAGETQYF TGTGCCAGCAGTAAGAACCCAGGGGCAGGGGAGACCCAGTACTTC
TRBJ1-2 TRBV5-1 once TRBD1 CASSSDRDGYTF TGCGCCAGCAGCTCGGACAGGGATGGCTACACCTTC
TRBJ1-1 TRBV7-2 once NA CASSPPGVFEAFF TGTGCCAGCAGCCCACCCGGAGTATTTGAAGCTTTCTTT
TRBJ2-3 TRBV7-9 NA TRBD2 CASSLEGLAGGPDTQYF TGTGCCAGCAGCTTAGAGGGACTAGCGGGGGGGCCAGATACGCAGTATTTT